Shown below are 14 T cell receptor beta chains from a single sample sequenced in a study of blood T cell repertoires in COVID-19. Clones were read by immunoSEQ multiplex PCR, and TCRdb kept only the in-frame ones, dropping some. Of 200,000 to 250,000 clones listed, approximately 90% are singletons. Sequencing used peripheral blood. The receptors were sampled from a man aged 30-40 years who had recovered from COVID-19.

The rearrangement uses TRBV27 and TRBJ1-3; D perhaps matches TRBD1 (5 bases). This CDR3 has 16 residues. Germline CDR1 and CDR2: MNHEY and SMNVEV (reference sequence). The V and J ends lost 0 bases and 3 bases respectively, with 12 bases between them. The CDR3 nucleotides read TGTGCCAGCAGTTTATCTGGCAGGGTTAATGGAAACACCATATATTTT. Its translation: CASSLSGRVNGNTIYF.

The chain employs TRBV5-1 and TRBJ2-3; no firm D call. The CDR3 consists of 14 residues. Germline V gene lookup returns CDR1 SGHRS and CDR2 YFSETQ. Trimming left V 0 bases short and J 7 bases short, with 12 bases between. The CDR3 DNA sequence: TGCGCCAGCAGCTTGGATTCGTACACGAATACGCAGTATTTT. Its protein product is CASSLDSYTNTQYF.

The chain uses TRBV6-2 or TRBV6-3 and TRBJ2-2; 8 nucleotides align to TRBD1. The germline gives CDR1 MNHEY, CDR2 SVGEGT. Trimming removed 4 bases from V and 1 base from J; junction bases left unmatched: 5. This CDR3 has 16 residues. CDR3 DNA: TGTGCCAGCAGTTCCGTAGGGACAGGGAACACCGGGGAGCTGTTTTTT. Its translation: CASSSVGTGNTGELFF.

In its sample, this clone was seen once. This chain uses TRBV19 with TRBJ1-2, with a tentative D call TRBD1 (5 bases). This CDR3 comprises 14 residues. Trimming took 6 bases from V and 5 from J, leaving 16 bases between them. Germline V gene sequence: CDR1 LNHDA, CDR2 SQIVND (reference sequence). The CDR3 nucleotides are TGTGCCAGTAGCCTCGGCCCGGAGGGGTATGGCTACACCTTC. Its protein is CASSLGPEGYGYTF.

This chain links TRBV15 with TRBJ2-7, with D maybe TRBD1 (6 bases). Germline lookup yields CDR1 LNHNV and CDR2 YYDKDF (reference sequence). The CDR3 is 15 amino acids. V shed 0 bases and J shed 2 bases, with 11 bases lying between them. In DNA form, the CDR3 reads TGTGCCACCAGCAGAGAGGGGACAATAGCCTACGAGCAGTACTTC. Translation: CATSREGTIAYEQYF.

The chain carries TRBV18 and TRBJ2-5, with 11 bases that match TRBD1. Germline assignment: CDR1 KGHSH and CDR2 LQKENI. V was pared by 0 bases and J by 5 bases, with 2 bases of the junction left unmatched. This CDR3 comprises 15 residues. CDR3 DNA sequence: TGTGCCAGCTCACCACCGGGACAGGGGGGTGAGACCCAGTACTTC. It yields the protein CASSPPGQGGETQYF.

The chain links TRBV6-5 to TRBJ1-4; 7 nucleotides match TRBD1. Germline loops: CDR1 MNHEY, CDR2 SVGAGI. V dropped 2 bases and J dropped 7; count of bases not matched to a gene: 4. This CDR3 is built from 14 residues. CDR3 in DNA: TGTGCCAGCAGTTACCGACAGGGTGTTGAAAAACTGTTTTTT. Translating gives CASSYRQGVEKLFF.

This clone was picked up a small number of times. The chain is built from TRBV6-5 and TRBJ1-2, with TRBD1 identical over 12 bases. CDR3 length equals 15 residues. After removal of 5 bases from V and 6 bases from J, the junction contained 7 bases not matched to a gene. Germline loops: CDR1 MNHEY, CDR2 SVGAGI. CDR3 region: CASSTGTGGLDGYTF. The CDR3 DNA reads TGTGCCAGCAGTACAGGGACAGGGGGCTTGGATGGCTACACCTTC.

The rearrangement links TRBV19 to TRBJ1-3; unclear D gene. Deletions cut 5 bases from V and 0 bases from J, with 11 bases between. This CDR3 has 15 amino acids. Germline V gives CDR1 LNHDA, CDR2 SQIVND (reference sequence). CDR3 nucleotides: TGTGCCAGTAGTCCGGTGGTGAGCTCTGGAAACACCATATATTTT. Protein: CASSPVVSSGNTIYF.

This chain links TRBV10-2 with TRBJ1-5; 7 positions match TRBD1. Germline V lookup: CDR1 WSHSY, CDR2 SAAADI. This CDR3 is 13 amino acids long. After removal of 7 bases from V and 4 bases from J, the junction contained 4 bases not matched to a gene. In nucleotides, the CDR3 is TGCGCCAGCACCGGGACAGATAATCAGCCCCAGCATTTT. Amino acids: CASTGTDNQPQHF.

The chain recombines TRBV19 with TRBJ1-1; the match to TRBD1 covers 9 bases. There are 14 residues in the CDR3. Germline loops: CDR1 LNHDA, CDR2 SQIVND (reference sequence). J lost 11 bases, V lost 3 bases, and 10 bases had no gene match. CDR3 sequence reads: CASSISTGGLGAFF. In DNA, the CDR3 is TGTGCCAGTAGTATTTCGACAGGGGGTTTAGGGGCTTTCTTT.

The gene calls are TRBV6-5 and TRBJ1-1, with a weak D call TRBD1 (6 bases). This CDR3 contains 16 residues. Looked up from germline, CDR1 is MNHEY and CDR2 is SVGAGI. V was pared by 2 bases and J by 2 bases, with 15 bases between. Here the CDR3 DNA reads TGTGCCAGCAGTTACATGGCAGGGGATGGAAACACTGAAGCTTTCTTT. It specifies CASSYMAGDGNTEAFF.

The chain recombines TRBV6-5 with TRBJ1-2, with 8 positions matching TRBD1. The germline V gene has CDR1 MNHEY and CDR2 SVGAGI. The CDR3 runs 13 residues. Trimming removed 10 bases from V and 4 bases from J; junction bases left unmatched: 8. CDR3: CATSTGGSYGYTF. CDR3 nucleotides: TGTGCCACCTCCACAGGGGGGAGCTATGGCTACACCTTC.

The chain employs TRBV11-2 and TRBJ2-7, with 11 nucleotides matching TRBD2. Germline assignment: CDR1 SGHAT and CDR2 FQNNGV. V shed 6 bases and J 0 bases; nucleotides not matched to a gene: 4. The CDR3 spans 15 residues. DNA for the CDR3: TGTGCCAGCAGTTCGACTAGCGGGGTCTCCTACGAGCAGTACTTC. It translates to CASSSTSGVSYEQYF.